This T cell receptor beta chain stems from a study of spatial heterogeneity in lung cancer. Whole-study context: PBMC samples from follow-up, where available, were sequenced a median of around two years after resection.

There are many counts of this clonotype. V shed 3 bases and J shed 2 bases, with 19 bases lying between them. Germline values: CDR1 GTSNPN, CDR2 SVGIG (reference sequence). The CDR3 length is 16 residues. Individually, TCR cDNA molecules were each labelled with a unique molecular identifier. Each CDR3 protein is one row after TCRdb ran MiXCR on the 5' RACE reads. Of approximately 1,200 distinct CDR3 sequences in the sample, 25% to 30% were seen once. Time point defined: blood at routine non-recurrence follow-up after resection. Material for sequencing was whole RNA from tumor, nontumor lung or frozen PBMC, left unsorted.

Material: PBMCs, obtained at follow-up. This receptor was obtained from a male donor with early-stage non-small cell lung cancer. This rearrangement joins TRBV30 to TRBJ1-2; D is possibly TRBD1 (6 bases). The CDR3 reads CAWSMGPLQGNYGYTF. CDR3 bases: TGTGCCTGGAGCATGGGGCCTCTACAGGGCAACTATGGCTACACCTTC.